This T cell receptor (beta chain) was recorded in a study of blood T cell repertoires in COVID-19. Trimming cost V 3 bases and J 3 bases; bases outside gene matches: 6. Germline loops: CDR1 SGHRS, CDR2 YFSETQ. The CDR3 runs to 16 residues. Using immunoSEQ multiplex PCR, the repertoire was profiled, and TCRdb retains in-frame clones only, with some absent. The repertoire holds about 280,000 clones, with roughly nine tenths as singletons. Sequenced sample: PBMCs or T cells enriched from blood (not recorded which). The clonotype was recovered from a woman in her fifties or sixties who had recovered from COVID-19. The chain uses TRBV5-1 and TRBJ2-2; 9 positions agree with TRBD2. The CDR3 sequence is CASSSLSGSDTGELFF. The CDR3 DNA sequence: TGCGCCAGCAGCTCCCTTAGCGGGAGTGACACCGGGGAGCTGTTTTTT.